The sequence of this T cell receptor (beta chain) was determined in a study of T cells in Graves' hyperthyroidism and ophthalmopathy. The CDR3 spans 13 residues. Trimming took off 3 bases at V and 4 bases at J, with 10 bases between the two ends. In germline, CDR1 is DFQATT, CDR2 SNEGSKA (reference sequence). Comment on this clonotype: Its antigen is undetermined.

Findings and caveats of the study: Using 13 V-J features, a model discriminated ophthalmopathy from stable hyperthyroidism.

The CDR3 regions of TCR beta were amplified from RNA transcripts. HTBI primers were employed in a first-round RT-PCR of the TCR CDR3. TCRdb re-analysed the multiplex PCR reads in MiXCR, keeping a single row per CDR3 protein. The data show fewer than 450,000 distinct CDR3 sequences, 15% to 20% seen once. The source is a woman aged 25 to 39 with Graves' hyperthyroidism that later progressed to Graves' ophthalmopathy. The chain uses TRBV20-1 and TRBJ1-3; D is perhaps TRBD1 (5 bases). The sample taken for sequencing was blood. CDR3 amino acids: CSASSGYGNTIYF. The CDR3 DNA sequence: TGCAGTGCTAGTTCAGGGTACGGAAACACCATATATTTT.